The rows below give T cell receptor beta chains drawn from one sample of a study of cytomegalovirus exposure and HLA in healthy donors. TCRdb keeps only in-frame clones here, not all; method: immunoSEQ multiplex PCR. This sample has 200,000 to 250,000 clones; around 88% occur once, and the top ten carry roughly 0.99%. Sequences were obtained from PBMCs. These receptors all come from a woman between 18 and 29 years old in good health and CMV-seronegative. CDR3s leave out the opening cysteine and the closing phenylalanine or tryptophan. The order of the fields is CDR3 length, V gene, CDR3 protein.

13 TRBV7-9 ASSLYPQGSYEQY
10 TRBV7-9 ASSPEGTEAF
12 TRBV7-9 ASELHQGAETQY
10 TRBV10-3 AINTGNTEAF
14 TRBV9 ASSPWGGALGEKLF
12 TRBV7-2 ASSLTGSATEAF
13 TRBV7-3 ASSSPSGAYNEQF
11 TRBV29-1 SVDLGFPTEAF
12 TRBV6-5 ASRAGVLTGELF
13 TRBV7-8 ASSLSFSGSRELF
12 TRBV9 ASSVVGQGGEAF
15 TRBV7-2 ASSPLRDWSSGNTIY
10 TRBV19 ASALRKQPQH
14 TRBV10-2 ASSSRQGRKDYGYT
12 TRBV5-1 ASSLAGDYNEQF
13 TRBV7-2 ASSLTPSGNYGYT
11 TRBV10-2 ASSSVTTGELF
12 TRBV29-1 SVERLQGGKTQY
14 TRBV7-8 ASSETDRRYNSPLH
13 TRBV4-3 ASSQDLRDYNEQF
13 TRBV7-9 ASSLAWQAGNTIY
12 TRBV5-1 ASQGQATNEKLF
15 TRBV5-1 ASSLTEQGVAPTEAF
11 TRBV11-3 ASSLDVRQEAF
10 TRBV30 AVRPRNTEAF
16 TRBV18 ASSPGGPFETGANVLT
15 TRBV25-1 ASSPPETGNSYNEQF
15 TRBV5-3 ARSRPTLATSGNIQY
13 TRBV6-1 ASRMGGSGANVLT
9 TRBV6-5 ASRGHTEAF
11 TRBV6-7 ASGAGATYEQY
12 TRBV29-1 SVNGQGGSNEQF
13 TRBV10-2 ASSESGGLVRVQY
12 TRBV18 ASSRQGAYYGYT
13 TRBV5-1 ASSLVGLNTGELF
12 TRBV6-5 ASKEDPFYNEQF
14 TRBV5-5 ASSPQWTGVGQPQH
11 TRBV5-1 ASRGQLNEKLF